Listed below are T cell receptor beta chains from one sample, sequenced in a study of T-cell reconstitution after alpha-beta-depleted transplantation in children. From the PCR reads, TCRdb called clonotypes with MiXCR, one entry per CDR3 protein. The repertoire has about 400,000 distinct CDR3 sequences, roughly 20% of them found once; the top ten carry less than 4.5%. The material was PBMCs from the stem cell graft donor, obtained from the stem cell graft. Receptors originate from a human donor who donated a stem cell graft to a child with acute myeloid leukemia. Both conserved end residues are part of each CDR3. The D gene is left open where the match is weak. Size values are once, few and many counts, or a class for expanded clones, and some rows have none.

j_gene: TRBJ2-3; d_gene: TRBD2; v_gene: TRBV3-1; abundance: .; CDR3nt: TGTGCCAGCAGCCAAGATCTGGCGGGAGGCACAGATACGCAGTATTTT; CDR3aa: CASSQDLAGGTDTQYF
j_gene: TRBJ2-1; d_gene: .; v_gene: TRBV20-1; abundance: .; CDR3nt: TGCAGTGCAGCCCCGGACAATGAGCAGTTCTTC; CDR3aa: CSAAPDNEQFF
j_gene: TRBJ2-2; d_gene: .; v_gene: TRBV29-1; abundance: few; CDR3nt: TGCAGCGCCTCTCCTGGGGGCACCGGGGAGCTGTTTTTT; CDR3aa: CSASPGGTGELFF
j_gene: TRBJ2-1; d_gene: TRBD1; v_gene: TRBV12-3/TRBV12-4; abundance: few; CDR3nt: TGTGCCAGCAGTTTGAGTGGGACAGGGGTACATGAGCAGTTCTTC; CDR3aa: CASSLSGTGVHEQFF
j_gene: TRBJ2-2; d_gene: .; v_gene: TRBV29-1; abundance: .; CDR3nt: TGCAGCGGCATCTTCCCAGGTGGGAACACCGGGGAGCTGTTTTTT; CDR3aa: CSGIFPGGNTGELFF
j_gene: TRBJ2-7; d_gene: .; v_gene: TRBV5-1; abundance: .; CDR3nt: TGCGCCAGCAGCTCGACCCCTTCAGGGTCCTACGAGCAGTACTTC; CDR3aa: CASSSTPSGSYEQYF
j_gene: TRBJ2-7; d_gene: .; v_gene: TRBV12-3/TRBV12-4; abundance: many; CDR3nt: TGTGCCAGCAGTATAACAAGAGGGGGGATCTACGAGCAGTACTTC; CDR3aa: CASSITRGGIYEQYF
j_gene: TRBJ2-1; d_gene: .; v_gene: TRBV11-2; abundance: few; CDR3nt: TGTGCCAGCAGCTCCCGAGGGCCCGATGAGCAGTTCTTC; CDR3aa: CASSSRGPDEQFF
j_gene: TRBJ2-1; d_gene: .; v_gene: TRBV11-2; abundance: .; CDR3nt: TGTGCCAGCAGCTTTGACTACAGCTCCTACAATGAGCAGTTCTTC; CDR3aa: CASSFDYSSYNEQFF
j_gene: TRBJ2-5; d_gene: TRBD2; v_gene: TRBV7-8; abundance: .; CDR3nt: TGTGCCAGCAGCTTAGTCACGCGGGAGGTACGAGAGACCCAGTACTTC; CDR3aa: CASSLVTREVRETQYF
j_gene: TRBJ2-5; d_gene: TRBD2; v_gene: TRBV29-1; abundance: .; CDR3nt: TGCAGCGTCGCCCGTAGCGGGGCTAAAGAGACCCAGTACTTC; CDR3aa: CSVARSGAKETQYF
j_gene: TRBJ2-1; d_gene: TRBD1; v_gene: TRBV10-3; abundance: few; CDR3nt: TGTGCCATCCACCGGGACAGGGGTCGTGAGCAGTTCTTC; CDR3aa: CAIHRDRGREQFF
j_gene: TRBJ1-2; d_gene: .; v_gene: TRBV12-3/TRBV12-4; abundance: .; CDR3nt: TGTGCCAGCACCCGGGGGGGCGCTAACTATGGCTACACCTTC; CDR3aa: CASTRGGANYGYTF